The sequence of this T cell receptor (beta chain) was determined in a study of blood T cell repertoires in COVID-19. On the study more broadly: Some COVID-19 samples were acute and others convalescent; all came from the United States, Italy and Spain. In each case, the material was cDNA or gDNA derived from T cells, B-cell-depleted T cells, or PBMCs.

Germline loops: CDR1 SGHRS, CDR2 YFSETQ. The CDR3 sequence is 14 residues long. V was pared by 4 bases and J by 4 bases, with 5 bases of the junction left unmatched. Some clones are missing from TCRdb's copy, which holds only in-frame ones; the method was immunoSEQ multiplex PCR. The profile shows 310,000 or so clones, around 90% of them singletons. The sample taken for sequencing was peripheral blood. This sequence originates from a woman between 50 and 59 years old who had recovered from COVID-19. J is TRBJ1-2 and V is TRBV5-1, with 9 bases identical to TRBD1. CDR3 nucleotides: TGCGCCAGCAGCCCGGACAGGGGCCGCTATGGCTACACCTTC. Translation gives CASSPDRGRYGYTF. Drawing the rest from reference TRBV5-1 and TRBJ1-2, the complete variable domain is KAGVTQTPRYLIKTRGQQVTLSCSPISGHRSVSWYQQTPGQGLQFLFEYFSETQRNKGNFPGRFSGRQFSNSRSEMNVSTLELGDSALYLCASSPDRGRYGYTFGSGTRLTVV.